Listed below are T cell receptor beta chains from one sample, sequenced in a study of chemoradiotherapy in HPV16-positive cancers. Sequencing was performed with immunoSEQ multiplex PCR; in TCRdb, only in-frame clones are kept and a portion is missing. The sample holds about 16,000 clones; 55% to 75% are singletons and the top ten take 7% to 9%. Sample: tumor tissue, taken from a patient who underwent chemoradiotherapy. The receptors here all came from a human donor with HPV-associated anogenital cancer. Each CDR3 is given with its conserved first and last residue. D genes are given only for firm matches. The listing skips clone size in some rows; elsewhere it reads once, few, many or a size class.

V gene	clone size	J gene	D gene	CDR3 DNA	CDR3 protein
TRBV19	once	TRBJ2-3	TRBD2	TGTGCCAGTTCTGCCGTGACTAGCGGGAGAACAGATACGCAGTATTTT	CASSAVTSGRTDTQYF
TRBV5-1	.	TRBJ2-5	TRBD2	TGCGCCAGCAGCACGGGACTAGAGTTAGAGACCCAGTACTTC	CASSTGLELETQYF
TRBV6-1	.	TRBJ1-2	.	TGTGCCAGCAGTGAAGCTCCTGACGTGGATGGCTACACCTTC	CASSEAPDVDGYTF
TRBV28	few	TRBJ1-5	.	TGTGCCAGCCGATCTGGACAGTCCAATGGGCCCCAGCATTTT	CASRSGQSNGPQHF
TRBV5-4	once	TRBJ2-2	TRBD1	TGTGCCAGCAGCCCTACCGGGACAGTGAACACCGGGGAGCTGTTTTTT	CASSPTGTVNTGELFF
TRBV29-1	.	TRBJ1-5	TRBD1	TGCAGCGTTGAAGAAGTCAGGGGGCAGCCCCAGCATTTT	CSVEEVRGQPQHF
TRBV30	.	TRBJ2-3	.	TGTGCCCGGAGCGTAGGGAGGTCCACAGATACGCAGTATTTT	CARSVGRSTDTQYF
TRBV5-1	once	TRBJ2-5	TRBD2	TGCGCCAGCAGCGGGCGAGCGGGACTACAAGAGACCCAGTACTTC	CASSGRAGLQETQYF
TRBV7-3	.	TRBJ2-1	TRBD1	TGTGCCAGCAGCTTAGGGCAGGGGGTTCACAATGAGCAGTTCTTC	CASSLGQGVHNEQFF
TRBV9	.	TRBJ2-5	.	TGTGCCAGCAGCGTAAACGGATACCAAGAGACCCAGTACTTC	CASSVNGYQETQYF
TRBV7-9	.	TRBJ1-2	.	TGTGCCAGCAGCCGGAGGACGGGCTATGGCTACACCTTC	CASSRRTGYGYTF
TRBV11-3	once	TRBJ2-4	TRBD1	TGTGCCAGCAGCTTAGATGGGACAGGGACCTTCGGCATTCAGTACTTC	CASSLDGTGTFGIQYF
TRBV28	.	TRBJ2-7	TRBD2	TGTGCCAGCAGTTTGTGGGGGGGTCCAGCCATAACCTACGAGCAGTACTTC	CASSLWGGPAITYEQYF
TRBV23-1	medium-sized	TRBJ2-7	TRBD1	TGCGCCAGCAGCTCGACAGGGGAGCAGTACTTC	CASSSTGEQYF
TRBV6-1	medium-sized	TRBJ2-7	TRBD2	TGTGCCAGCAGCGAGGCGCCTAGCGGGTTCTACGAGCAGTACTTC	CASSEAPSGFYEQYF
TRBV28	.	TRBJ1-2	.	TGTGCCAGCAGTTCAGGGGTGGGTGGCTACACCTTC	CASSSGVGGYTF
TRBV19	.	TRBJ1-1	.	TGTGCCAGTAGTGGGCGATACACTGAAGCTTTCTTT	CASSGRYTEAFF
TRBV6-1	.	TRBJ2-3	.	TGTGCCAGCAGGGTTAACTGGGACACAGATACGCAGTATTTT	CASRVNWDTDTQYF
TRBV19	.	TRBJ2-6	.	TGTGCCAGTAGTAAACAACGCTCTGGGGCCAACGTCCTGACTTTC	CASSKQRSGANVLTF
TRBV13	.	TRBJ2-5	TRBD1	TGTGCCAGCAGCCTGGGACAGGGGTACCAAGAGACCCAGTACTTC	CASSLGQGYQETQYF
TRBV6-4	.	TRBJ2-6	.	TGTGCCAGCAGTGACTCGAGTTCTGGGGCCAACGTCCTGACTTTC	CASSDSSSGANVLTF
TRBV4-1	.	TRBJ1-4	.	TGCGCCAGCAGCCAAGATCTGGGGGCGGCGGCTAATGAAAAACTGTTTTTT	CASSQDLGAAANEKLFF
TRBV30	.	TRBJ2-4	.	TGTGCCTGGAGGTTACGAGGAGCCAAAAACATTCAGTACTTC	CAWRLRGAKNIQYF
TRBV5-4	few	TRBJ1-5	.	TGTGCCAGCAGCCCCGCCGAAAGTCAGCCCCAGCATTTT	CASSPAESQPQHF
TRBV4-2	.	TRBJ2-7	.	TGTGCCAGCAGCCTCAGCAAAGACTACGAGCAGTACTTC	CASSLSKDYEQYF
TRBV5-1	.	TRBJ2-7	TRBD2	TGCGCCAGTCCTCCTATTGCCAAGACTAGCGGGGTCTACGAGCAGTACTTC	CASPPIAKTSGVYEQYF
TRBV28	.	TRBJ2-3	TRBD2	TGTGCCAGCAGCCTAGCGGGGGGGCGCACAGATACGCAGTATTTT	CASSLAGGRTDTQYF
TRBV6-5	once	TRBJ2-7	.	TGTGCCAGCAGTCTGGGCCCGACCTACGAGCAGTACTTC	CASSLGPTYEQYF
TRBV7-2	.	TRBJ2-2	TRBD1	TGTGCCAGCAGCTCGAGACAGGGGGCTGGCGGGGAGCTGTTTTTT	CASSSRQGAGGELFF
TRBV18	once	TRBJ1-5	.	TGTGCCAGCTCACCAACAGGAGGCAATCAGCCCCAGCATTTT	CASSPTGGNQPQHF
TRBV5-3	medium-sized	TRBJ1-5	.	TGTGCCAGAAGCTTGGGGGGCTGGACAAGGCTTAATCAGCCCCAGCATTTT	CARSLGGWTRLNQPQHF
TRBV7-9	.	TRBJ1-1	.	TGTGCCAGCAGCTTAGCTTCCGCTGCGGCTTTCTTT	CASSLASAAAFF
TRBV11-3	.	TRBJ2-1	TRBD2	TGTGCCAGCAGCTTAGAGCGGGAGGGCCGTGATGAGCAGTTCTTC	CASSLEREGRDEQFF
TRBV19	once	TRBJ1-2	.	TGTGCCAGTAGTATAGTCCAGGCCTTCGGAGGGGATGGCTACACCTTC	CASSIVQAFGGDGYTF
TRBV28	.	TRBJ1-2	.	TGTGCCAGCAGTTTTTATCTAGGCTATGGCTACACCTTC	CASSFYLGYGYTF
TRBV5-6	few	TRBJ2-7	TRBD2	TGTGCCAGTGAGCCTAGCGGAGGCCCCTACGAGCAGTACTTC	CASEPSGGPYEQYF
TRBV6-5	.	TRBJ2-1	TRBD1	TGTGCCAGCAGTTCCACAGGACAGGTCTCCTACAATGAGCAGTTCTTC	CASSSTGQVSYNEQFF
TRBV6-1	.	TRBJ1-1	.	TGTGCCAGCAGCAAAACACGGGAGGGTTCTGAAGCTTTCTTT	CASSKTREGSEAFF
TRBV28	.	TRBJ1-5	.	TGTGCCAGCAACGGGGAAGCTTGGGGTCAGCCCCAGCATTTT	CASNGEAWGQPQHF
TRBV5-6	.	TRBJ1-1	.	TGTGCCAGCAGCTTGCGGCTGACCTACGGGGCTGAAGCTTTCTTT	CASSLRLTYGAEAFF
TRBV5-1	.	TRBJ2-3	TRBD1	TGCGCCAGCAGCATACGACCGGGACAGGGCAAAGATACGCAGTATTTT	CASSIRPGQGKDTQYF
TRBV30	.	TRBJ1-2	.	TGTGCCTGGAGTGGCTCGGGCCGCTACTATGGCTACACCTTC	CAWSGSGRYYGYTF
TRBV19	.	TRBJ2-7	.	TGTGCCAGTAGTATTGGTCTAGCAGACAACTACGAGCAGTACTTC	CASSIGLADNYEQYF
TRBV6-6	once	TRBJ2-4	TRBD2	TGTGCCAGCAGTTACCCTAGCGGGGGGAACATTCAGTACTTC	CASSYPSGGNIQYF
TRBV29-1	.	TRBJ1-1	.	TGCAGCGGAGAACCAGGTTGGGCCATGAACACTGAAGCTTTCTTT	CSGEPGWAMNTEAFF
TRBV5-6	few	TRBJ2-3	.	TGTGCCAGCAGCTTGCCCCTCTTTCCGCAGGATACGCAGTATTTT	CASSLPLFPQDTQYF
TRBV6-5	.	TRBJ2-7	.	TGTGCCAGCAGTTACTCGACGGGTCCGAGCTACGAGCAGTACTTC	CASSYSTGPSYEQYF
TRBV2	.	TRBJ2-1	.	TGTGCCAGCAATACCTATGGCTCTCAGCAGTTCTTC	CASNTYGSQQFF
TRBV20-1	.	TRBJ2-7	.	TGCAGTGCTAGAAACGGCTACGAGCAGTACTTC	CSARNGYEQYF